This T cell receptor beta chain is drawn from a study of beta chain features in type 1 diabetes (dated by TCRdb to 2016 to 2018). A note on the overall study: Mean age, gender distribution, total cell number and subset yield did not differ between patients and healthy donors. Across all samples, roughly 110,000,000 sorted cells were examined, and cell number per subset correlated strongly with RNA yield. In the study, TCRB repertoires of sorted circulating CD4+ T cell subsets from recently diagnosed type 1 diabetes patients were compared with those of matched healthy donors. Whereas all 30 or so donors provided naive and central memory subsets, regulatory and stem cell-like memory subsets were isolated from just 8 patients and about 8 healthy donors. The paper's findings and limits, for the study overall: At VDJ recombination sites, patients with type 1 diabetes made fewer insertions and deleted more nucleotides, a pattern implying thymic rearrangement abnormalities. Sequencing cDNA rather than genomic DNA could over-represent highly expressing activated cells, although activation and CD3 levels did not differ between groups. Type 1 diabetes patients showed a moderate but significant shortening of TCRB CDR3 length in all four CD4+ subsets. Because the HLA sub-analyses included only small numbers of individuals, any influence of HLA type on TCRB rearrangement was left unresolved. Naive, central memory and regulatory TCRB repertoires appeared to be more alike among patients than among healthy donors. Shorter templates might have been favored by PCR, but patient and control samples were amplified and corrected together, so both groups would have been affected equally by any skew.

Each donor gave one peripheral blood draw, averaging roughly 120 mL, which was collected into heparinised tubes. A BD FACSAria II was used to sort naive, central memory, regulatory and stem cell-like memory CD4+ T cells with a panel that included CD45RO, CCR7, CD25, CD127, CD95 and CD27. Purity was above 95% for every sorted population. PBMCs were separated immediately by Lymphoprep density gradient centrifugation and were stained directly, without being cultured. To minimize batch effects, samples were stained and sorted in pairs, one healthy donor with one patient per experiment. Concerning this clone itself: What antigen it recognizes has not been identified. Base qualities are missing; no much larger clone stands one base away.

V lost 0 bases and J lost 4 bases, and the count of bases not matched to a germline gene is 8. Via the germline V gene (reference sequence), CDR1 is SSHAT and CDR2 FNYEAQ. From the cysteine through the phenylalanine, the CDR3 covers 16 amino acids. Only the CDR3 portion is preserved as DNA: 48 bases, with reading frame beginning at the first base. The High Capacity cDNA Reverse Transcription Kit was used to reverse transcribe all of the isolated RNA, meaning that expressed TCRB transcripts were what got sequenced. Deep immunoSEQ sequencing was performed on naive, central memory and regulatory T cell samples, with an average of around 3.5 million total reads per sample. Sorted cells were lysed in RLT buffer, and RNA was extracted using DNase-treated RNeasy Micro or Mini kits according to cell number. Each cell subset was processed on its own to prevent cross-contamination, while patient and healthy donor samples were processed together. Using the immunoSEQ multiplex PCR, TCRB sequences were amplified from cDNA into 87-bp fragments spanning the CDR3 region. Amplicons were sequenced on the Illumina HiSeq platform. Concerning the study's data processing: Synthetic template baselines were used to correct PCR bias computationally, reads within Hamming distance 2 were collapsed together, and singletons that could not be merged were discarded. Reads were aligned against IMGT so that V, D and J genes, CDR3 length and insertions or deletions at six rearrangement sites could be assigned. Within each subset, clonotype counts were normalized to the number of sorted cells before true diversity and Gini coefficients were calculated with the tcR R package. The overlap coefficient, calculated on TCRB nucleotide sequences, was used to measure repertoire sharing. TCRdb limited this immuneACCESS table to in-frame rearrangements with V and J called. A share of clones is missing; checked studies link under half to unresolved V genes, and the rest is unexplained. V, J and clone size derive from that table, while D and trimming were established from the DNA sequence. Counted in this sample were 300,000 to 450,000 clones; over 9% of them appeared once. The ten largest clones add up to about 0.6% of the sample.

Here the chain combines TRBV7-7 and TRBJ2-5, with 7 middle bases fitting TRBD1. Input material: central memory CD4+ T cells from blood. The receptor's source is a man aged 30 to 45 with type 1 diabetes. The nucleotide sequence is TGTGCCAGCAGCTTAGCGCATGGAACAGGGGTAGAGACCCAGTACTTC. It translates as CASSLAHGTGVETQYF.